A selection of T cell receptor beta chains follows, all from one sample in a study of cytomegalovirus exposure and HLA in healthy donors. Method: immunoSEQ multiplex PCR; TCRdb's copy keeps in-frame clones and lacks some. The sample records 150,000 to 200,000 clones, around nine tenths being singletons. Sample: PBMCs. The receptors here all came from a woman younger than 35 in good health and CMV-seronegative. Both conserved end residues are part of each CDR3. The D gene is left open where the match is weak. Not every row has a clone size; where given, it reads once, few, many or a size class.

TRBV11-3	NA	TRBJ2-5	once	TGTGCCAGCAGCAAACGGGACTGGGAGACCCAGTACTTC	CASSKRDWETQYF
TRBV25-1	TRBD1	TRBJ2-1	few	TGTGCCAGCAGTGCCCTTGGGACAGGGCCCTACAATGAGCAGTTCTTC	CASSALGTGPYNEQFF
TRBV10-1	TRBD2	TRBJ2-1	NA	TGCGCCAGCAGTGATGGCGGGGGGGCTAGGAATGAGCAGTTCTTC	CASSDGGGARNEQFF
TRBV29-1	TRBD2	TRBJ2-1	NA	TGCAGCGTTGAACTAGCGGGGGGGGCCAATGAGCAGTTCTTC	CSVELAGGANEQFF
TRBV6-1	TRBD1	TRBJ1-1	once	TGTGCCAGCAGGGACAGGGTGGGCCCTGAAGCTTTCTTT	CASRDRVGPEAFF
TRBV6-1	TRBD1	TRBJ1-5	NA	TGTGCCAGCAGCTCGGGACAGGGGGCGAATCAGCCCCAGCATTTT	CASSSGQGANQPQHF
TRBV7-9	NA	TRBJ1-2	NA	TGTTCCAGCAGCTTATATGGGGGCTGGGACTATGGCTACACCTTC	CSSSLYGGWDYGYTF
TRBV7-8	NA	TRBJ1-1	NA	TGTGCCAGCAGCCCGACAGAGAACACTGAAGCTTTCTTT	CASSPTENTEAFF
TRBV9	NA	TRBJ2-1	NA	TGTGCCAGCAGCGCGGCCCCAGGGGGGAATGAGCAGTTCTTC	CASSAAPGGNEQFF
TRBV7-6	TRBD1	TRBJ2-1	NA	TGTGCCAGCAGCTCTCTTGGGACAGCCGAAGAGCAGTTCTTC	CASSSLGTAEEQFF
TRBV18	TRBD1	TRBJ1-5	few	TGTGCCAGCTCACCTGGACAGGGTGGACAGCCCCAGCATTTT	CASSPGQGGQPQHF
TRBV7-9	NA	TRBJ2-7	NA	TGTGCCAGCAGCCCATGGACGGGAAGCTCCTACGAGCAGTACTTC	CASSPWTGSSYEQYF
TRBV4-1	TRBD2	TRBJ2-5	NA	TGCGCCAGCAGCCTAACGGGACTAGTAAAAGAGACCCAGTACTTC	CASSLTGLVKETQYF
TRBV28	TRBD1	TRBJ1-2	NA	TGTGCCAGCAGTCCCACTTTACAGGGGACAAGGGGCTACACCTTC	CASSPTLQGTRGYTF
TRBV7-2	NA	TRBJ2-3	NA	TGTGCCAGCAGCCAAGGACTAGGGGGTAATCCAGATACGCAGTATTTT	CASSQGLGGNPDTQYF
TRBV7-3	TRBD1	TRBJ2-3	NA	TGTGCCAGCAGCCCTCAGGGGGCCACAGATACGCAGTATTTT	CASSPQGATDTQYF
TRBV9	TRBD1	TRBJ2-1	NA	TGTGCCAGCAGCGTCCGGGACAGGGAGTACAATGAGCAGTTCTTC	CASSVRDREYNEQFF
TRBV4-1	TRBD2	TRBJ2-7	NA	TGCGCCAGCAGCGATTATAGCGGGGGGGCCGACGAGCAGTACTTC	CASSDYSGGADEQYF
TRBV19	NA	TRBJ2-3	NA	TGTGCCAGTACCATGGGAGCAGATACGCAGTATTTT	CASTMGADTQYF
TRBV5-4	TRBD1	TRBJ1-1	few	TGTGCCAGCAGCGAGGAGGGGGCGCAAGCTTTCTTT	CASSEEGAQAFF
TRBV7-9	TRBD1	TRBJ2-7	NA	TGTGCCAGCAGCTTACTTCCGGGACAGGGTGACTACGAGCAGTACTTC	CASSLLPGQGDYEQYF
TRBV7-9	NA	TRBJ1-4	NA	TGTGCCAGCAGCCCCCGATCGGGAGGTCTATTAGTGACTAATGAAAAACTGTTTTTT	CASSPRSGGLLVTNEKLFF
TRBV7-3	NA	TRBJ2-3	NA	TGTGCCAGCAGCCCCAACGGGGATACGCAGTATTTT	CASSPNGDTQYF
TRBV5-1	NA	TRBJ1-1	once	TGCGCCAGCAGCTTGGGTCAGGGTAAGACTGAAGCTTTCTTT	CASSLGQGKTEAFF
TRBV2	NA	TRBJ2-3	NA	TGTGCCAGCAGGAGGCGGGACAGTAGCACAGATACGCAGTATTTT	CASRRRDSSTDTQYF
TRBV27	NA	TRBJ1-4	NA	TGTGCCAGCAGTTTAATAGGAGGAACTACTAATGAAAAACTGTTTTTT	CASSLIGGTTNEKLFF
TRBV18	TRBD1	TRBJ1-5	NA	TGTGCCAGCTCACCTCCGGGACAGGGAATAGGTCAGCCCCAGCATTTT	CASSPPGQGIGQPQHF
TRBV4-1	NA	TRBJ2-5	once	TGCGCCAGCAGCCAAGCGCCAGGCCAAGAGACCCAGTACTTC	CASSQAPGQETQYF
TRBV30	NA	TRBJ1-5	NA	TGTGCCTGGAGTAGGGGAACAGCTCTGAATCAGCCCCAGCATTTT	CAWSRGTALNQPQHF
TRBV5-8	TRBD1	TRBJ1-5	NA	TGTGCCAGCAGCTTGGGGATTGGGACAGGGGTGCAGCCCCAGCATTTT	CASSLGIGTGVQPQHF
TRBV5-1	TRBD1	TRBJ2-3	NA	TGCGCCAGCAGCTTGGGACAGGGGGCCAGAGATACGCAGTATTTT	CASSLGQGARDTQYF
TRBV5-1	TRBD2	TRBJ2-7	NA	TGCGCCAGCAGCTCCGGAGGACTAGCGGGGTACGAGCAGTACTTC	CASSSGGLAGYEQYF
TRBV2	NA	TRBJ1-6	NA	TGTGCCAGCAGGCGAGGTTCACCCCTCCACTTT	CASRRGSPLHF
TRBV10-3	NA	TRBJ2-2	NA	TGTGCCATGCAGGGGAACGGGGAGCTGTTTTTT	CAMQGNGELFF
TRBV11-2	TRBD1	TRBJ1-2	NA	TGTGCCAGCAGCTTACTCCACGGGACAGAGACCTATGGCTACACCTTC	CASSLLHGTETYGYTF
TRBV5-1	NA	TRBJ2-1	once	TGCGCCAGCAGCTCCGCGGGGATTAGCTACAATGAGCAGTTCTTC	CASSSAGISYNEQFF
TRBV5-1	NA	TRBJ2-1	NA	TGCGCCAGCAGCTTGGACGGCGGGGAGTACAATGAGCAGTTCTTC	CASSLDGGEYNEQFF
TRBV7-8	NA	TRBJ1-2	NA	TGTGCCAGCAGCTTAGTTGGGGGCACGGGCTACACCTTC	CASSLVGGTGYTF
TRBV9	NA	TRBJ1-1	NA	TGTGCCAGCAGCGTTCTAGAGAACACTGAAGCTTTCTTT	CASSVLENTEAFF
TRBV11-1	TRBD1	TRBJ2-5	NA	TGTGCCAGCAGCCCGGGACAGGGGAGGGAGACCCAGTACTTC	CASSPGQGRETQYF
TRBV7-9	TRBD2	TRBJ2-1	NA	TGTGCCAGCAGGCCTAGCGGGGGCCTTAACAATGAGCAGTTCTTC	CASRPSGGLNNEQFF
TRBV19	TRBD1	TRBJ2-7	NA	TGTGCCAGTAGTAAGACAGGGCCGAGCTCCTACGAGCAGTACTTC	CASSKTGPSSYEQYF
TRBV6-4	NA	TRBJ1-5	NA	TGTGCCAGCAGTGCGGGGGAAAGCCAGCCCCAGCATTTT	CASSAGESQPQHF
TRBV6-5	TRBD1	TRBJ1-2	NA	TGTGCCAGCAGTTACTCCGGACAGGCCCCAGGGTATGGCTACACCTTC	CASSYSGQAPGYGYTF
TRBV30	NA	TRBJ2-3	once	TGTGCCTGGAGTAGGGGTGATACGCAGTATTTT	CAWSRGDTQYF
TRBV6-1	TRBD1	TRBJ2-7	NA	TGTGCCAGCAGGGGACAGGGGCGCGAGCAGTACTTC	CASRGQGREQYF
TRBV10-3	NA	TRBJ2-2	NA	TGTGCCAGCGCTCCGGCGGAGGTCGGGGAGCTGTTTTTT	CASAPAEVGELFF
TRBV2	TRBD2	TRBJ2-7	NA	TGTGCCAGCAGTCTTGGAACTTTAGCGGGGAGCGACTTC	CASSLGTLAGSDF
TRBV28	TRBD1	TRBJ1-1	NA	TGTGCCAGCAGTTTCCCGGGACAGGGAGGGACTGAAGCTTTCTTT	CASSFPGQGGTEAFF
TRBV2	NA	TRBJ1-2	NA	TGTGCCAGCAGTGAGCAGAACAACTATGGCTACACCTTC	CASSEQNNYGYTF
TRBV19	TRBD2	TRBJ2-1	NA	TGTGCCAGTAATAACCCTAGCGGGAGCTCCTACAATGAGCAGTTCTTC	CASNNPSGSSYNEQFF
TRBV4-1	NA	TRBJ2-1	NA	TGCGCCAGCAGCCAAGATGAGGTTACCTACAATGAGCAGTTCTTC	CASSQDEVTYNEQFF
TRBV6-5	TRBD1	TRBJ1-5	once	TGTGCCAGCAGTAGGGGGCACTACAATCAGCCCCAGCATTTT	CASSRGHYNQPQHF
TRBV18	TRBD1	TRBJ1-1	NA	TGTGCCAGCTCACCACCACTGAGGGGGCCCGTAGAAGCTTTCTTT	CASSPPLRGPVEAFF
TRBV5-1	TRBD1	TRBJ2-7	NA	TGCGCCAGCAGCTTGGCCAGTCGGACAGGGTTCCCCTACGAGCAGTACTTC	CASSLASRTGFPYEQYF
TRBV7-2	NA	TRBJ2-1	NA	TGTGCCAGCAGCCCCCGGATTCGCGGTGAGCAGTTCTTC	CASSPRIRGEQFF